This T cell receptor (beta chain) was recovered during a study of blood T cell repertoires in COVID-19. Study-wide context: PBMCs, B-cell-depleted T cells, or T cells provided the cDNA or gDNA that made up the material.

CDR3 length: 15 amino acids. The trim removed 5 bases at V and 6 bases at J, leaving 5 bases unmatched. CDR1 and CDR2 from the germline V gene are KGHDR and SFDVKD. Authors' methods: Estimation of nucleated cell counts relied on the amplification of reference gene primers. TCRdb's table, derived via immunoSEQ multiplex PCR, lists solely in-frame clones and lacks some. The V and J calls and the clone size are those of that table, but D and trimming were determined from the DNA. The profile shows roughly 190,000 clones, 70% to 90% of them singletons. The TCR was taken from a man in his 60s with active or convalescent COVID-19. The gene calls are TRBV24-1 and TRBJ2-1, with 11 positions matching TRBD1. The sample was peripheral blood. The CDR3: CATSGGTGGVNEQFF. CDR3 sequence (DNA): TGTGCCACCAGTGGCGGGACAGGGGGGGTCAATGAGCAGTTCTTC.